This T cell receptor beta chain was retrieved from a study of CD8 T cells in ankylosing spondylitis. Between the trimmed V and J ends, which lost 5 bases and 9 bases, there was a span of 14 bases. This CDR3 region has 14 residues. Germline V gives CDR1 SGHTA, CDR2 FQGNSA. Quantitative 5'-RACE was performed with molecular barcodes, and it yielded the TCR beta libraries. From the 5' RACE reads, TCRdb called clonotypes with MiXCR, one entry per CDR3 protein. The sample shows some 140,000 distinct CDR3 sequences, about 7% of them seen only once. The rearrangement uses TRBV7-2 and TRBJ1-6, with D perhaps TRBD1 (5 bases). This TCR was sampled from a female donor with ankylosing spondylitis or in good health (not recorded which). Material for sequencing was blood, either unsorted or a sorted T cell fraction (not recorded which). The CDR3 here is CASSNRVGGSPLHF. The DNA for the CDR3 is TGTGCCAGCAGCAACAGAGTTGGGGGTTCACCCCTCCACTTT.